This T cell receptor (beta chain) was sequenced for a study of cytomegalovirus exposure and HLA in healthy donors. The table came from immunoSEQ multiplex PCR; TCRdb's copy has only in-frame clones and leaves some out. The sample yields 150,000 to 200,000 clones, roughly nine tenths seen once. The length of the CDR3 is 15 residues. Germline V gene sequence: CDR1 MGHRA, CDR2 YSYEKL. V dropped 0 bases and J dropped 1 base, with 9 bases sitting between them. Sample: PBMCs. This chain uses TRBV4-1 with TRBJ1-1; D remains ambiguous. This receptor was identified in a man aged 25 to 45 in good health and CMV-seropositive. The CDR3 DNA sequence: TGCGCCAGCAGCCAAGATTTCGGGAGGAACACTGAAGCTTTCTTT. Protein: CASSQDFGRNTEAFF.